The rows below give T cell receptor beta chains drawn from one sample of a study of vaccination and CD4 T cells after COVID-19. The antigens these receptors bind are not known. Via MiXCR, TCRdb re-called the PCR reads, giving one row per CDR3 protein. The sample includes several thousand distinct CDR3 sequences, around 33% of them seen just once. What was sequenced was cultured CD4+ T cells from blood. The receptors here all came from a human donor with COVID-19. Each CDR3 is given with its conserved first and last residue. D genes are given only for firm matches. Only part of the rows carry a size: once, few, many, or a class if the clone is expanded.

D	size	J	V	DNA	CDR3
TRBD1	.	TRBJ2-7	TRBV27	TGTGCCAGCAGTTCCCGGACAGGGTCCTACGAGCAGTACTTC	CASSSRTGSYEQYF
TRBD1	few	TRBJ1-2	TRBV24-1	TGTGCCACCAGCCCAGGGGGCTCGAGCGGCTACACCTTC	CATSPGGSSGYTF
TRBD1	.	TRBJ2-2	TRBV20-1	TGCAGTGCTAGAGATCGAAGGACAGGGCAGAACACCGGGGAGCTGTTTTTT	CSARDRRTGQNTGELFF
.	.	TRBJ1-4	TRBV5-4	TGTGCCAGCAGCAGAGGGGCCGTAGATGAAAAACTGTTTTTT	CASSRGAVDEKLFF
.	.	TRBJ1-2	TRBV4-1	TGCGCCAGCAGCCAGGACCCTGGCGGGACTAACTATGGCTACACCTTC	CASSQDPGGTNYGYTF
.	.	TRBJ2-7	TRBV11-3	TGTGCCAGCAGCCGAACGTTTGGTGAGCAGTACTTC	CASSRTFGEQYF
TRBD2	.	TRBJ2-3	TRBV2	TGTGCCAGCAGCGATACTAGCGTGACGCAGTATTTT	CASSDTSVTQYF
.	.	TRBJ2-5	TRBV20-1	TGCAGTGCTAGACAAGAGACCCAGTACTTC	CSARQETQYF
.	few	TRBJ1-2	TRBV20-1	TGCAGTGCTAGAGATGGTCGGATGAACTATGGCTACACCTTC	CSARDGRMNYGYTF
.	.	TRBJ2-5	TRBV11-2	TGTGCCAGCAGCTTAGGACAGAAAATCCAAGAGACCCAGTACTTC	CASSLGQKIQETQYF
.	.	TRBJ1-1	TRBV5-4	TGTGCCAGCACCTATGGGGGCCCGGGGGTAGCTAAAACTGAAGCTTTCTTT	CASTYGGPGVAKTEAFF
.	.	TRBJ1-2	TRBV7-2	TGTGCCAGCAGCCTGAGGTTGGGAGGCTACACCTTC	CASSLRLGGYTF
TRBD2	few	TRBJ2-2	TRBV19	TGTGCCAGTACCCTAGGGACTAGCGTAAGAACCGGGGAGCTGTTTTTT	CASTLGTSVRTGELFF
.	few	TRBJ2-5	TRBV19	TGTGCCAGTAGTCGGGCAGGGCAGAAAATAGAAGAGACCCAGTACTTC	CASSRAGQKIEETQYF
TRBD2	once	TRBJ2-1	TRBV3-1	TGTGCCAGCAGCCAAGAGGTCCTTAGCGGGGGGGCCAAAGGTGAGCAGTTCTTC	CASSQEVLSGGAKGEQFF
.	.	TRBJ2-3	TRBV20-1	TGCAGTGCTGGGGACGAAGGCACAGATACGCAGTATTTT	CSAGDEGTDTQYF
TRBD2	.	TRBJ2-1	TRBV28	TGTGCCAGCACCTCCCCTAGCGGCGGCAATGAGCAGTTCTTC	CASTSPSGGNEQFF
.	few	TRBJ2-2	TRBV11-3	TGTGCCAGCAGCCTGGGGGACACCAGGACCGGGGAGCTGTTTTTT	CASSLGDTRTGELFF
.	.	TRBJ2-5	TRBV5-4	TGTGCCAGCAGCTTCTTCGACATCGGGGCCCAAGAGACCCAGTACTTC	CASSFFDIGAQETQYF
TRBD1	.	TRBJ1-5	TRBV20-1	TGCAGTGCTAAGGCCGACAGGGGCAACAATCAGCCCCAGCATTTT	CSAKADRGNNQPQHF
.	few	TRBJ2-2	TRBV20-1	TGCAGTGCTAGCGATACGGCGCGGGGTGAGGCCGGGGAGCTGTTTTTT	CSASDTARGEAGELFF
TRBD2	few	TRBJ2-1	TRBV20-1	TGCAGTGCTCTTTCCCGGCGGGGGGAGTACAATGAGCAGTTCTTC	CSALSRRGEYNEQFF
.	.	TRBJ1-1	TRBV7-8	TGTGCCAGCAAGCCAGAGCAGGTCACTGAAGCTTTCTTT	CASKPEQVTEAFF
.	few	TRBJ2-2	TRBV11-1	TGTGCCAGCAGCTTATCGTCCGGGGAGCTGTTTTTT	CASSLSSGELFF
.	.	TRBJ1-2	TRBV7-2	TGTGCCAGCAGCTCTATGGACGGATATGGCTACACCTTC	CASSSMDGYGYTF
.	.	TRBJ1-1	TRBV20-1	TGCAGTGCCCGGAACATTCACGAGAACACTGAAGCTTTCTTT	CSARNIHENTEAFF
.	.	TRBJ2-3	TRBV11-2	TGTGCCAGCAGCTGGGCCCTGCAGGTGCAGTATTTT	CASSWALQVQYF
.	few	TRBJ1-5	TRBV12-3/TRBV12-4	TGTGCCAGCAGTTCGAATCAGCCCCAGCATTTT	CASSSNQPQHF
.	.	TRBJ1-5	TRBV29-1	TGCAGCGTTAGTGATGGGCTCTTTCAGCCCCAGCATTTT	CSVSDGLFQPQHF
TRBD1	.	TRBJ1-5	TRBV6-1	TGTGCCAGCAGTCCAGGGACAGGCCCAGGACTATTGGCCCAGCATTTT	CASSPGTGPGLLAQHF
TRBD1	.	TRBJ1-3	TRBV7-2	TGTGCCAGCAGCTCGACAGGGCGCACTGGAAACACCATATATTTT	CASSSTGRTGNTIYF
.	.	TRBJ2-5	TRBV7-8	TGTGCCAGCAGCTTAGTGCGAAGGGAAGAGACCCAGTACTTC	CASSLVRREETQYF
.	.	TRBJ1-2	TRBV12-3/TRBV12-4	TGTGCCAGCAGTGTCGCTACGGGATATGGCTACACCTTC	CASSVATGYGYTF
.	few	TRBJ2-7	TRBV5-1	TGCGCCAGCAGGGACGGTTTAGGCGAGCAGTACTTC	CASRDGLGEQYF
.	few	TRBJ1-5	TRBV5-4	TGTGCCAGCAGCTTCAGGAGATACCAGCCCCAGCATTTT	CASSFRRYQPQHF
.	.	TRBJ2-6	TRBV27	TGTGCCAGCGGACAGAGCGGTTCTGGGGCCAACGTCCTGACTTTC	CASGQSGSGANVLTF
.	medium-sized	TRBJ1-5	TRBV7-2	TGTGCCAGCAGCTTACGCGCGGCAGGGGATGGCAATCAGCCCCAGCATTTT	CASSLRAAGDGNQPQHF
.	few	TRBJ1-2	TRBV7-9	TGTGCCAGCAGCATGACTCGACAGGTTGGAGGCTATGGCTACACCTTC	CASSMTRQVGGYGYTF
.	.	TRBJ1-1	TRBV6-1	TGTGCCAGCAGCCCGAAAAGTACGGCCCCGACTGAAGCTTTCTTT	CASSPKSTAPTEAFF
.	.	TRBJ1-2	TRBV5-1	TGCGCCAGCAGCTTGGGCCTCACTAACTATGGCTACACCTTC	CASSLGLTNYGYTF
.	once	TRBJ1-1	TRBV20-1	TGCAGTGCCAGTCCAGGGGCTATGATCACTGAAGCTTTCTTT	CSASPGAMITEAFF
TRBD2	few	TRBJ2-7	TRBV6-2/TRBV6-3	TGTGCCAGGGGGACTAGTCTTTGCTACGAGCAGTACTTC	CARGTSLCYEQYF
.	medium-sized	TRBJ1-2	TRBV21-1	TGTGCCAGCAGCAAAGTACAGGGGGCCAAGTATGGCTACACCTTC	CASSKVQGAKYGYTF
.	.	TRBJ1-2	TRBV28	TGTGCCAGCAGTTTCCTCCCAAACTATGGCTACACCTTC	CASSFLPNYGYTF
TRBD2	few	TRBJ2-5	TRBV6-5	TGTGCCAGCAGTTACTTGCGACTAGCGGGGGCCATGCAAGAGACCCAGTACTTC	CASSYLRLAGAMQETQYF
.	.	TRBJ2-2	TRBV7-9	TGTGCCAGCAGCTTCAACGCGCAGTGGGACACCGGGGAGCTGTTTTTT	CASSFNAQWDTGELFF
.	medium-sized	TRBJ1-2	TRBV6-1	TGTGCCAGCCGTCGCATACAGGACTCTAAAGCCGGCTACACCTTC	CASRRIQDSKAGYTF
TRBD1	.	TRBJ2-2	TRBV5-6	TGTGCCAGCAGCGCCCTCTCGGGACAGAGGTTGGCCGGGGAGCTGTTTTTT	CASSALSGQRLAGELFF
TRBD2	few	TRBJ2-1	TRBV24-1	TGTGCCACCAGTGATCGCGGGGGGGCCGTCAATGAGCAGTTCTTC	CATSDRGGAVNEQFF
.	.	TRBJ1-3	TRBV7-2	TGTGCCAGCAGCCCGGACAGCTCTGGAAACACCATATATTTT	CASSPDSSGNTIYF
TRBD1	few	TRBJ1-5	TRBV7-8	TGTGCCAGCAGCTTAGTCGGGACAGAACTCAATCAGCCCCAGCATTTT	CASSLVGTELNQPQHF
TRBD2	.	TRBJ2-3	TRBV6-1	TGTGCCACGCGTCTAGCGGGGGGCGCTAGCACAGATACGCAGTATTTT	CATRLAGGASTDTQYF
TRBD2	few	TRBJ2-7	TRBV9	TGTGCCAGCAGCGTATCTGCGGGGGGCGTTTACGAGCAGTACTTC	CASSVSAGGVYEQYF